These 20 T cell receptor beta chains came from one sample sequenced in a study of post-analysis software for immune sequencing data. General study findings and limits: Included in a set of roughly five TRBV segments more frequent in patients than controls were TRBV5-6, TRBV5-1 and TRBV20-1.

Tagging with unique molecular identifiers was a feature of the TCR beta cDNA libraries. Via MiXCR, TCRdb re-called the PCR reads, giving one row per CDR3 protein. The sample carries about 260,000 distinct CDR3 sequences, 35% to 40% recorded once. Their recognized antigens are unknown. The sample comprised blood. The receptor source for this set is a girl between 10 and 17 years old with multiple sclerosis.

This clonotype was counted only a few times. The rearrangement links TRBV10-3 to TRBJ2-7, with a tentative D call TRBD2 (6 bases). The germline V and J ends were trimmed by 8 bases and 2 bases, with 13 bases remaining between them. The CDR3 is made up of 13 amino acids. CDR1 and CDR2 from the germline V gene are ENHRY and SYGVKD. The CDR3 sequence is CAIRGDSPYEQYF. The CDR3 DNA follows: TGTGCCATCCGAGGGGACTCCCCCTACGAGCAGTACTTC.

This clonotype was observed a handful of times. The DNA of the CDR3 is TGTGCCAGCAGTGCAGGGCTCCGGGTGGCTGAAGCTTTCTTT. Translated, it gives CASSAGLRVAEAFF. The chain has TRBV12-3 or TRBV12-4 and TRBJ1-1; a possible D gene is TRBD1 (5 bases). The CDR3 is 14 amino acids. V was clipped by 5 bases and J by 6 bases, with 16 bases between them.

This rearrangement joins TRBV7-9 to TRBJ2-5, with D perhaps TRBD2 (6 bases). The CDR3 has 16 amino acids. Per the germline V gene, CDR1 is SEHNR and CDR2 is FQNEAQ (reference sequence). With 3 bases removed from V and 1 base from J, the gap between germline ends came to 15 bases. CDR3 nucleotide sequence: TGTGCCAGCAGCTTGGGGCTAGCGAATTTCCAAGAGACCCAGTACTTC. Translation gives CASSLGLANFQETQYF.

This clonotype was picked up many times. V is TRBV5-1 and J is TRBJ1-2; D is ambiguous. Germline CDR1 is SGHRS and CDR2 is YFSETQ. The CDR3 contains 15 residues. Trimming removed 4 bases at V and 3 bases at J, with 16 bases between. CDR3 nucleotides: TGCGCCAGCAGCCCTGGCTACTCAGTGGACTATGGCTACACCTTC. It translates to CASSPGYSVDYGYTF. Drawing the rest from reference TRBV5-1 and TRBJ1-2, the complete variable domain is KAGVTQTPRYLIKTRGQQVTLSCSPISGHRSVSWYQQTPGQGLQFLFEYFSETQRNKGNFPGRFSGRQFSNSRSEMNVSTLELGDSALYLCASSPGYSVDYGYTFGSGTRLTVV.

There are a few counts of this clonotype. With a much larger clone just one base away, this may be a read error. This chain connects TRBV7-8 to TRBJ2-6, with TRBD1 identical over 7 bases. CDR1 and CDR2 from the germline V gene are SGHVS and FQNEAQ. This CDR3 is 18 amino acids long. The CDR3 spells CASSPRTGRISGANVRTF. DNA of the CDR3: TGTGCCAGCAGCCCCCGGACAGGCCGAATCTCTGGGGCCAACGTCCGGACTTTC.

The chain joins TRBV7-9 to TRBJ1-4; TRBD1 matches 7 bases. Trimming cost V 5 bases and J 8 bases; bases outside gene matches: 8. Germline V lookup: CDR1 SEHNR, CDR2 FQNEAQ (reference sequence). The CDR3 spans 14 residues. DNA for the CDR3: TGTGCCAGCAGCGACAGGGTAACGGGCGAAAAACTGTTTTTT. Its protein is CASSDRVTGEKLFF.

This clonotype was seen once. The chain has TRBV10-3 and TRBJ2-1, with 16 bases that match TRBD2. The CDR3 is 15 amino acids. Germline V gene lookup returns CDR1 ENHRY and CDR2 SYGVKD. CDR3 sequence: CVIGTSGRAGNEQFF. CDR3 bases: TGTGTCATTGGGACTAGCGGGAGGGCCGGCAATGAGCAGTTCTTC.

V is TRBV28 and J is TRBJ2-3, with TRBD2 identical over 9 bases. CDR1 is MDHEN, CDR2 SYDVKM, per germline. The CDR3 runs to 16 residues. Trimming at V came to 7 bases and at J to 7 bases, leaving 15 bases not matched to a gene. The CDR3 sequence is CASNQTPGTSLNTQYF. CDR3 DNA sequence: TGTGCCAGCAACCAAACCCCCGGGACTAGCTTGAATACGCAGTATTTT.

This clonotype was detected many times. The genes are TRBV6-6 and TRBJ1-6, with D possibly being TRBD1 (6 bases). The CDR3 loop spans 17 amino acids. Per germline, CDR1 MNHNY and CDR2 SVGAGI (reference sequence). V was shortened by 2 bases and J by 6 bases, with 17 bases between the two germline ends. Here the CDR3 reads CASSYIQGGDSNSPLHF. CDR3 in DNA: TGTGCCAGCAGTTACATACAGGGAGGCGATAGTAATTCACCCCTCCACTTT.

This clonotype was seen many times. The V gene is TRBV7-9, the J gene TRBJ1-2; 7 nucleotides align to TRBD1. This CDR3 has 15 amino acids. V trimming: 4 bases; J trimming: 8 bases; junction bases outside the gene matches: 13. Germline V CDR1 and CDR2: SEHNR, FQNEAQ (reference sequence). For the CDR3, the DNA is TGTGCCAGCAGCTCTAACTGGGACAGCCTGAGGGGCTACACCTTC. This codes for CASSSNWDSLRGYTF.

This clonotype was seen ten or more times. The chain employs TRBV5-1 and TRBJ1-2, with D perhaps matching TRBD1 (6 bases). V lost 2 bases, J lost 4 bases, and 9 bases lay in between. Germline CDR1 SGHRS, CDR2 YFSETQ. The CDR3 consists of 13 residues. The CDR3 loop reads CASSFETGYGYTF. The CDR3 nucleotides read TGCGCCAGCAGCTTCGAGACAGGCTATGGCTACACCTTC.

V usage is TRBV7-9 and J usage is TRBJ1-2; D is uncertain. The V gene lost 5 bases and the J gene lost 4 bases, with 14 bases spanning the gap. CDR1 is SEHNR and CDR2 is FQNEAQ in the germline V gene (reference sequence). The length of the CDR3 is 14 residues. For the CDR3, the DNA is TGTGCCAGCAGCAAGCCGGTGCCACCCTATGGCTACACCTTC. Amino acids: CASSKPVPPYGYTF.

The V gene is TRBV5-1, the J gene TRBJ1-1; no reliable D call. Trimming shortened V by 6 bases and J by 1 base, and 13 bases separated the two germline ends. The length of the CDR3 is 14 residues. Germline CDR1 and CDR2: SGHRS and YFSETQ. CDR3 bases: TGCGCCAGCACCAACGACCCAAGGAACACTGAAGCTTTCTTT. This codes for CASTNDPRNTEAFF. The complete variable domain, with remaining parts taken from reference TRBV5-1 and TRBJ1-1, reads KAGVTQTPRYLIKTRGQQVTLSCSPISGHRSVSWYQQTPGQGLQFLFEYFSETQRNKGNFPGRFSGRQFSNSRSEMNVSTLELGDSALYLCASTNDPRNTEAFFGQGTRLTVV.

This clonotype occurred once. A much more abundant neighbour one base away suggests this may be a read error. CDR3 nucleotides: TGTGCCAGCAGCTTAGGTCCCCGGGGGGCCGGCACAGATATGCAGTATTTT. Amino acids: CASSLGPRGAGTDMQYF. The chain combines TRBV7-2 with TRBJ2-3, with D possibly being TRBD2 (7 bases). The CDR3 totals 17 residues. CDR1 and CDR2 (germline): SGHTA, FQGNSA.

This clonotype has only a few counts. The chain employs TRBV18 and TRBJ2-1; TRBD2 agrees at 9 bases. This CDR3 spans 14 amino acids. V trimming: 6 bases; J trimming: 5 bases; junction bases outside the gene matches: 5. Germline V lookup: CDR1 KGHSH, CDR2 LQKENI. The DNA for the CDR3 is TGTGCCAGCTCCCCGGGACTAGCCAACAATGAGCAGTTCTTC. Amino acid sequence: CASSPGLANNEQFF.

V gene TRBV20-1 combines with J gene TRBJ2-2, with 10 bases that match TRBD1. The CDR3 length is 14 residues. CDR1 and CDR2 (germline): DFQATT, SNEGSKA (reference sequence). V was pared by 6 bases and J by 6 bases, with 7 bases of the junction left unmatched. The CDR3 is CSAAGTGVAGELFF. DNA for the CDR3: TGCAGTGCGGCCGGGACAGGGGTCGCCGGGGAGCTGTTTTTT.

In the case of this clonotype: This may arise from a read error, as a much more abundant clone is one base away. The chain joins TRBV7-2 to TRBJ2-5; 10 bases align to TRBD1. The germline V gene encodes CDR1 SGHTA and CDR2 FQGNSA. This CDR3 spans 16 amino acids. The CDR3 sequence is CVSSPRTGGLRETQYF. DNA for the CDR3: TGTGTCAGCAGCCCCCGGACAGGGGGTCTAAGAGAGACCCAGTACTTC.

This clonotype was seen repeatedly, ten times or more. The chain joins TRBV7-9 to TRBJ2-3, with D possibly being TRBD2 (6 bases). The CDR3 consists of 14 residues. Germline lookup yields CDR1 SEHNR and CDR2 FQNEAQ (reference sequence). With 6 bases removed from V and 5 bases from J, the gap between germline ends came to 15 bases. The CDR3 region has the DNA TGTGCCAGCAGTCCCCGGCAGGGAGGAGATACGCAGTATTTT. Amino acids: CASSPRQGGDTQYF. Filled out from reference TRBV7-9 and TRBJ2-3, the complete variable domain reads DTGVSQNPRHKITKRGQNVTFRCDPISEHNRLYWYRQTLGQGPEFLTYFQNEAQLEKSRLLSDRFSAERPKGSFSTLEIQRTEQGDSAMYLCASSPRQGGDTQYFGPGTRLTVL.

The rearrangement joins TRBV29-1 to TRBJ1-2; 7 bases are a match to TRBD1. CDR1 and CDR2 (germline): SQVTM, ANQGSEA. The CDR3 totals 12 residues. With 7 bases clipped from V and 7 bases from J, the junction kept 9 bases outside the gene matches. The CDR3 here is CSGQGDRRGYTF. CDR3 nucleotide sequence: TGCAGCGGTCAGGGGGATCGCCGTGGCTACACCTTC.

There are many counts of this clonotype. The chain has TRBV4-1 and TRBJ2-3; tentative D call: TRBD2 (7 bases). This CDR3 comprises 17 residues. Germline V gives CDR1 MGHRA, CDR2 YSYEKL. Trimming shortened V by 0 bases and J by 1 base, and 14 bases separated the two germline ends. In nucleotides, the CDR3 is TGCGCCAGCAGCCAAGATTGGGGGGGGGCACGCACAGATACGCAGTATTTT. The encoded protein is CASSQDWGGARTDTQYF.